This entry lists 3 T cell receptor beta chains sequenced from one sample in a study of radiation and T cells in renal cell carcinoma (dated by TCRdb to the early 2020s). The library came from the immunoSEQ multiplex PCR assay. Held by TCRdb, this immuneACCESS table contains in-frame sequences only and omits some clones. Under half of the omission traces to an unresolved V gene where checked; the cause of the rest is unknown. Here the sample has about 170,000 clones; about 87% occur a single time. Roughly 12% of the sample rests with the top ten. The meaning of the sample's time point label: blood 4 weeks post-SBRT, at nephrectomy. In the paper's terms, the treatment or condition label means: 15 Gy SBRT to primary tumor, nephrectomy 4 weeks later. This specimen was blood, taken from a patient whose treatment included radiotherapy and nephrectomy. These TCRs come from a woman aged 50 to 60 with renal cell carcinoma.

The chain carries TRBV4-3 and TRBJ2-1, with TRBD2 matching over 8 bases. The V and J ends lost 0 bases and 5 bases, in that order; junction bases with no gene match: 18. The CDR3 sequence is 20 residues long. Per the germline V gene, CDR1 is LGHNA and CDR2 is YSLEER. CDR3 in amino acids: CASSQDTSGVIAGQDNEQFF. CDR3 bases: TGCGCCAGCAGCCAAGATACGAGTGGAGTCATAGCGGGGCAAGACAATGAGCAGTTCTTC.

The V and J genes are TRBV5-4 and TRBJ2-3, with unresolved D. With 4 bases removed from V and 2 bases from J, the gap between germline ends came to 5 bases. From germline, CDR1 is SGHNT and CDR2 YYREEE (reference sequence). The CDR3 runs 12 residues. This CDR3 reads CASSRDTDTQYF. As DNA, the CDR3 is TGTGCCAGCAGCAGGGACACAGATACGCAGTATTTT.

The V and J genes are TRBV6-5 and TRBJ1-5; D possibly corresponds to TRBD1 (6 bases). There are 14 residues in the CDR3. The V gene's germline CDR1 is MNHEY and CDR2 SVGAGI. With 6 bases removed from V and 6 bases from J, the gap between germline ends came to 15 bases. The CDR3 region has the DNA TGTGCCAGCAGCCTTACAGGGTTTCGTCAGCCCCAGCATTTT. Translating it yields CASSLTGFRQPQHF.